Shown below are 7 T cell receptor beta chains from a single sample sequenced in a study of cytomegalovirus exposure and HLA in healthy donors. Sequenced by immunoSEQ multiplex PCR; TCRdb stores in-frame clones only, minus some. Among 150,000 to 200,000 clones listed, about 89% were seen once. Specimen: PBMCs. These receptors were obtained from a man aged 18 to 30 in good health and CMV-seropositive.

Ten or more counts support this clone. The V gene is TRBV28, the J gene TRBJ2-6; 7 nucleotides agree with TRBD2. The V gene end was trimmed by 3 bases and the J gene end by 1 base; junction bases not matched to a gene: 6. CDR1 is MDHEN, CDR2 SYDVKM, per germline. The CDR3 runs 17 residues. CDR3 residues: CASSLGGSSSGANVLTF. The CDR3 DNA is TGTGCCAGCAGTTTGGGCGGGAGTTCATCTGGGGCCAACGTCCTGACTTTC.

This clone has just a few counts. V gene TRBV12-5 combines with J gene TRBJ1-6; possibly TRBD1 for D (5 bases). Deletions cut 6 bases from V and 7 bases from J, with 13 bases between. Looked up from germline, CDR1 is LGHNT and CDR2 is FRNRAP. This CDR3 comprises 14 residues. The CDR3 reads CASGSDSPNSPLHF. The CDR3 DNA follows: TGTGCTAGTGGGTCTGACAGCCCAAATTCACCCCTCCACTTT.

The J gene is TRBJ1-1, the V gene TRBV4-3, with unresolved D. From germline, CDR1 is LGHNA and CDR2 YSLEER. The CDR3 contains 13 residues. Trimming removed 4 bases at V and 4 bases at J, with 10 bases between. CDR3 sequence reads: CASSRQLGTEAFF. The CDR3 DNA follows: TGCGCCAGCAGCCGACAATTGGGCACTGAAGCTTTCTTT.

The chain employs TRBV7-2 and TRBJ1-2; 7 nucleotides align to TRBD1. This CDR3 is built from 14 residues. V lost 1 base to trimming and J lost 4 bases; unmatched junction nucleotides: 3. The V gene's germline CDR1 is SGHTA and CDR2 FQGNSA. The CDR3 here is CASSLGTGSYGYTF. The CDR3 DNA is TGTGCCAGCAGCTTAGGGACAGGATCCTATGGCTACACCTTC.

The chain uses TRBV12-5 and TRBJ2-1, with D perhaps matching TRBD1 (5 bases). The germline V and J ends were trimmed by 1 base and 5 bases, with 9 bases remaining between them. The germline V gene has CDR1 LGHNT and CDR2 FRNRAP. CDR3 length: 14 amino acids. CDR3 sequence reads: CASGLGQTNNEQFF. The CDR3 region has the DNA TGTGCTAGTGGTTTGGGACAGACAAACAATGAGCAGTTCTTC.

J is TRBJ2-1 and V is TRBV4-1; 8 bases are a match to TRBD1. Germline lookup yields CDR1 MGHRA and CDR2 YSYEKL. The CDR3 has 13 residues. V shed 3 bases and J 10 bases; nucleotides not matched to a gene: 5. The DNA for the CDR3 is TGCGCCAGCAGCCAGGCCAGACAGGGGGAGCAGTTCTTC. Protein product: CASSQARQGEQFF.

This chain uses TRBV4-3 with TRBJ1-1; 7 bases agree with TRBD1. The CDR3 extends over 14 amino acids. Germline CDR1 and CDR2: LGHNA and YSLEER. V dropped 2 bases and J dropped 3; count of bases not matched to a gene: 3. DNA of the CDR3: TGCGCCAGCAGCCAATCTACAGGGGACACTGAAGCTTTCTTT. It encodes CASSQSTGDTEAFF.